This T cell receptor (beta chain) was found in a study of T cells in Graves' hyperthyroidism and ophthalmopathy. Study context: At the time of initial diagnosis and before any treatment, peripheral blood was collected. Regarding the study as a whole: Ophthalmopathy, which appeared later, was predicted by the model a median roughly 6.5 months before onset.

This clonotype has at least ten counts. Its antigen is undetermined. Trimming cost V 1 base and J 6 bases; bases outside gene matches: 8. Germline CDR1 reads SEHNR; CDR2 reads FQNEAQ (reference sequence). The CDR3 contains 16 residues. RNA transcripts gave rise to amplified TCR beta CDR3 regions. The TCR CDR3 was amplified in a first-round RT-PCR using the HTBI primer set. TCRdb re-called the multiplex PCR reads through MiXCR, storing one row per CDR3 protein. Seen here are over 650,000 distinct CDR3 sequences, roughly 15% observed once, and the top ten hold approximately 8.4%. Patients aged 18 to 65 with hyperthyroidism were newly diagnosed, with duration under 2 months. Researchers barred patients who had uncontrolled infection, other autoimmune disease, pregnancy or lactation.

The material sequenced was blood. V is TRBV7-9 and J is TRBJ2-1; 8 bases are a match to TRBD2. The receptor comes from a man younger than 30 with Graves' hyperthyroidism. CDR3 DNA sequence: TGTGCCAGCAGCTTAGGAGCGGGAGCGGCTTTCAATGAGCAGTTCTTC. Its protein product is CASSLGAGAAFNEQFF. Supplemented by reference TRBV7-9 and TRBJ2-1, the full variable domain reads DTGVSQNPRHKITKRGQNVTFRCDPISEHNRLYWYRQTLGQGPEFLTYFQNEAQLEKSRLLSDRFSAERPKGSFSTLEIQRTEQGDSAMYLCASSLGAGAAFNEQFFGPGTRLTVL.